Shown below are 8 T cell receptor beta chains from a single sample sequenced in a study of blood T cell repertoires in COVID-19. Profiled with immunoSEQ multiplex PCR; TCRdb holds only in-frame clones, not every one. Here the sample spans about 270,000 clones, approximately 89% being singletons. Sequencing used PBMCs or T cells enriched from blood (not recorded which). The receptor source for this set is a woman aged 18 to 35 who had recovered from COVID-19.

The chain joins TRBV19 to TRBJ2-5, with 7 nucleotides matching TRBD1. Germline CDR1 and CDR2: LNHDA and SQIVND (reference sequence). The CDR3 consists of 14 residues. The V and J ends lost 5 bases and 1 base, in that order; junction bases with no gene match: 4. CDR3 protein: CASSAGQVQETQYF. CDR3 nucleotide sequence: TGTGCCAGTAGTGCAGGACAGGTCCAAGAGACCCAGTACTTC.

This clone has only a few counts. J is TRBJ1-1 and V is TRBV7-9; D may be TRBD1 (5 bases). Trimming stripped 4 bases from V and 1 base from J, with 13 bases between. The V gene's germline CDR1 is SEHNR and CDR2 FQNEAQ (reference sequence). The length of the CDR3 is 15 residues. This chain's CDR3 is CASSYVGGANTEAFF. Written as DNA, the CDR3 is TGTGCCAGCAGCTACGTCGGCGGGGCGAACACTGAAGCTTTCTTT.

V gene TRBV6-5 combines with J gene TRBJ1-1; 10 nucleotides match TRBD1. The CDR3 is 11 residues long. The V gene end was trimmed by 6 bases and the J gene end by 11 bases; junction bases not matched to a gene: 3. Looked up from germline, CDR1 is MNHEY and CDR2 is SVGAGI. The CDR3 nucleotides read TGTGCCAGCAGGGGACAGGGGAATGCTTTCTTT. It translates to CASRGQGNAFF.

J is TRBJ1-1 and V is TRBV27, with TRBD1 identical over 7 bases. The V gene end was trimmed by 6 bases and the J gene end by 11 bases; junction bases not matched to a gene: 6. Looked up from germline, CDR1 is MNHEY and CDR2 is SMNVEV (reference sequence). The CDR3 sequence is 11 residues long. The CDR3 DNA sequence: TGTGCCAGCAGCATACAGGGGAGCGCTTTCTTT. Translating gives CASSIQGSAFF.

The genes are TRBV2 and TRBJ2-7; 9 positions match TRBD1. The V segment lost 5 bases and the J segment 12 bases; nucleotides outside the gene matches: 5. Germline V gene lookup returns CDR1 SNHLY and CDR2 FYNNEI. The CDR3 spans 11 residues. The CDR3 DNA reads TGTGCCAGCAGTTCGGACAGGGGTGCGTACTTC. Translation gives CASSSDRGAYF.

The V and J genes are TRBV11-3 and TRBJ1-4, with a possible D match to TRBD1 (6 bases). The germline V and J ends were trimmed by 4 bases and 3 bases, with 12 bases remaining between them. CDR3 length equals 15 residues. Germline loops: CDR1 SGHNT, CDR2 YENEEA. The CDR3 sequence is CASSSTGIPNEKLFF. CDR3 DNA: TGTGCCAGCAGCTCAACAGGGATCCCTAATGAAAAACTGTTTTTT.

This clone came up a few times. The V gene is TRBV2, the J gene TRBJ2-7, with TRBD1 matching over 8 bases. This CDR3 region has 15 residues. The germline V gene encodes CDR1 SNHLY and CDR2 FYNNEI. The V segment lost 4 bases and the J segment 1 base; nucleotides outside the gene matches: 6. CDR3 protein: CASSGGQENSYEQYF. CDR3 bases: TGTGCCAGCAGTGGGGGACAGGAGAATTCCTACGAGCAGTACTTC.

The CDR3 sequence: CASSQSLAAATNEKLFF. The CDR3 DNA sequence: TGTGCCAGCAGCCAATCTTTGGCGGCGGCAACTAATGAAAAACTGTTTTTT. The J gene is TRBJ1-4, the V gene TRBV16; D is undetermined. The CDR3 spans 17 residues. Trimming removed 0 bases from V and 0 bases from J, with 11 bases in between. From germline, CDR1 is KGHSY and CDR2 FQNENV.